Listed here are 18 T cell receptor beta chains from one sample, sequenced in a study of breast tumors, draining lymph nodes, adjacent tissues. The lymph nodes were axillary draining lymph nodes from breast cancer patients. TCRdb recomputed calls from the multiplex PCR reads with MiXCR, one row per CDR3 protein. The table has about 200,000 distinct CDR3 sequences, approximately 33% seen once; the top ten hold approximately 4.3%. Sequencing was done on a sample of axillary lymph node tissue. The origin of the receptors is a female donor with breast cancer. Some clones in this sample may be carry-over from other donors' samples.

Comments on this clonotype: One end of the junction is discordant with germline, which a read error may explain. The chain carries TRBV5-1 and TRBJ2-5, with TRBD1 as a possible D gene (6 bases). CDR1 SGHRS and CDR2 YFSETQ come from the germline V gene. The CDR3 has 14 residues. The CDR3 loop reads CASSTRGHQDTQHF. In DNA, the CDR3 is TGCGCCAGCAGCACCAGGGGTCACCAAGACACCCAGCACTTC. The complete variable domain, with remaining parts taken from reference TRBV5-1 and TRBJ2-5, reads KAGVTQTPRYLIKTRGQQVTLSCSPISGHRSVSWYQQTPGQGLQFLFEYFSETQRNKGNFPGRFSGRQFSNSRSEMNVSTLELGDSALYLCASSTRGHQDTQHFGPGTRLLVL.

This chain joins TRBV7-3 and TRBJ2-3, with D possibly TRBD1 on 6 matching bases. From germline, CDR1 is SGHTA and CDR2 FQGTGA. The V end lost 5 bases, the J end lost 11 bases, and 23 bases lay between the germline ends. This CDR3 has 15 residues. This CDR3 reads CASSLQGNSYNEQYF. Written as DNA, the CDR3 is TGTGCCAGCAGCCTCCAGGGGAACTCCTACAATGAGCAGTATTTT.

In its sample, this clonotype was seen many times. CDR3 DNA sequence: TGTGCCAGCAGCTTGAGAAATATAGCGGGGGGGCGATCCGAGACCCAGTACTTC. This gives the protein CASSLRNIAGGRSETQYF. The chain combines TRBV5-4 with TRBJ2-5; 11 nucleotides match TRBD2. After removal of 1 base from V and 5 bases from J, the junction contained 13 bases not matched to a gene. This CDR3 is 18 amino acids long. CDR1 is SGHNT, CDR2 YYREEE, per germline (reference sequence).

This clonotype showed up many times. The CDR3 protein is CASSFEGAGETQYF. In nucleotides, the CDR3 is TGTGCCAGCAGCTTCGAAGGGGCAGGAGAGACCCAGTACTTC. The chain uses TRBV5-8 and TRBJ2-5; maybe TRBD1 (5 bases). The CDR3 is 14 residues long. Germline V CDR1 and CDR2: SGHTS, YDEGEE. Trimming pared 2 bases from V and 4 bases from J, leaving 12 bases between.

Regarding this clonotype: One end of the junction fails to match germline, which may point to a read error. The chain employs TRBV15 and TRBJ1-4, with TRBD1 as a possible D gene (6 bases). The CDR3 totals 15 residues. In germline, CDR1 is LNHNV, CDR2 YYDKDF (reference sequence). CDR3 residues: CASSSGGGGAEKLFF. CDR3 coding DNA: TGTGCCAGCAGCAGTGGAGGGGGGGGCGCAGAAAAACTGTTTTTT. Drawing the rest from reference TRBV15 and TRBJ1-4, the complete variable domain is DAMVIQNPRYQVTQFGKPVTLSCSQTLNHNVMYWYQQKSSQAPKLLFHYYDKDFNNEADTPDNFQSRRPNTSFCFLDIRSPGLGDTAMYLCASSSGGGGAEKLFFGSGTQLSVL.

About this clonotype itself: An end of the junction differs from the germline gene, which may be a read error. The V and J genes are TRBV7-9 and TRBJ2-3, with D possibly matching TRBD2 (5 bases). The CDR3 spans 18 residues. Germline CDR1 reads SEHNR; CDR2 reads FQNEAQ (reference sequence). The CDR3 DNA is TGTGCCAGCAGCTTCGTGTTAGAGACTACGAGAACCCACCGATACGCAGTATTT. It specifies CASSFVLETTRTHRYAVF.

This chain connects TRBV29-1 to TRBJ2-3; perhaps TRBD2 as D (6 bases). This CDR3 is built from 15 residues. From germline, CDR1 is SQVTM and CDR2 ANQGSEA. V gave up 1 base and J gave up 3 bases, with 14 bases separating them. The CDR3 loop is CSVEGGTSSTDTQYF. As DNA, the CDR3 is TGCAGCGTTGAAGGCGGGACCAGTAGTACAGATACGCAGTATTTT.

At least ten counts were recorded for this clonotype. This chain links TRBV2 with TRBJ2-3, with 15 bases identical to TRBD2. V shed 5 bases and J 2 bases; nucleotides not matched to a gene: 11. The CDR3 extends over 19 amino acids. Germline CDR1 is SNHLY and CDR2 is FYNNEI. CDR3 sequence: CASSSLPGLAGGDTDTQYF. The DNA of the CDR3 is TGTGCCAGCAGTTCCCTGCCCGGACTAGCGGGAGGGGACACAGATACGCAGTATTTT.

This clonotype was observed a handful of times. Possible read error: a much larger clone is one base away. As the CDR3 is not closed by the conserved phenylalanine or tryptophan, this likely results from a read error. The rearrangement uses TRBV7-9 and TRBJ2-7, with 8 nucleotides matching TRBD1. J lost 4 bases, V lost 4 bases, and 6 bases had no gene match. The CDR3 spans 14 residues. In germline, CDR1 is SEHNR, CDR2 FQNEAQ (reference sequence). CDR3 nucleotides: TGTGCCAGCAGCTCGTGGCAGGGGGCATACGAGCAGTACCTC. It translates to CASSSWQGAYEQYL.

This clonotype was observed a few times. One base away lies a much larger clone, so this may be a sequencing read error. The chain has TRBV7-2 and TRBJ1-2; 7 nucleotides agree with TRBD1. CDR1 and CDR2 (germline): SGHTA, FQGNSA. The CDR3 has 15 amino acids. Written as DNA, the CDR3 is TGTGCCAGCAGCCTGACCGGACAGGCGGCGGGAGGCTACCCCTTC. Amino acid sequence: CASSLTGQAAGGYPF.

The chain recombines TRBV4-3 with TRBJ1-1; D uncertain. Per the germline V gene, CDR1 is LGHNA and CDR2 is YSLEER. CDR3 length: 14 amino acids. V gave up 0 bases and J gave up 4 bases, with 9 bases separating them. The CDR3 DNA follows: TGCGCCAGCAGCCAAGACCTCACATTCACTGAAGCTTTCTTT. Its protein product is CASSQDLTFTEAFF.

This clonotype was picked up a small number of times. The CDR3, as DNA: TGTGCCAGCGAACCGGGACAGGGGGGATACGAGCAGTACTTC. Its protein is CASEPGQGGYEQYF. The chain links TRBV3-1 to TRBJ2-7, with 11 nucleotides matching TRBD1. The CDR3 runs to 14 residues. J gave up 4 bases and V 8 bases, and 7 bases lay outside the gene matches. Germline V gene lookup returns CDR1 LGHDT and CDR2 YNNKEL (reference sequence).

Many counts were recorded for this clonotype. The rearrangement joins TRBV30 to TRBJ1-6; a weak D match, TRBD1 (5 bases). The CDR3 totals 13 residues. Deletions cut 0 bases from V and 9 bases from J, with 9 bases between. Germline CDR1 is GTSNPN and CDR2 is SVGIG (reference sequence). This chain's CDR3 is CAWSVVQGSPLHF. CDR3 in DNA: TGTGCCTGGAGTGTTGTCCAGGGTTCACCCCTCCACTTT.

About this clonotype: Since the CDR3 does not end with the conserved phenylalanine or tryptophan, this likely comes from a read error. The DNA is omitted, as the CDR3 cannot be located on it reliably, and the CDR3 follows TCRdb's listing. V gene TRBV5-1 combines with J gene TRBJ2-2; the DNA was not compared with TRBD2, the D call given in the table. Germline V lookup: CDR1 SGHRS, CDR2 YFSETQ. Both ends counted, the CDR3 spans 15 residues. The CDR3 loop reads CASSSTSGNTGERMS.

The chain is built from TRBV11-2 and TRBJ2-7, with 9 nucleotides matching TRBD1. This CDR3 spans 14 amino acids. The germline V gene encodes CDR1 SGHAT and CDR2 FQNNGV. With V trimmed by 3 bases and J by 4 bases, 4 bases remained unmatched. The CDR3 protein is CASSFGTGIYEQYF. Written as DNA, the CDR3 is TGTGCCAGCAGCTTCGGGACAGGGATATACGAGCAGTACTTC.

This clonotype was observed at least ten times. The rearrangement uses TRBV6-6 and TRBJ2-2; D possibly corresponds to TRBD2 (7 bases). This CDR3 region has 16 residues. CDR1 and CDR2 (germline): MNHNY, SVGAGI (reference sequence). V lost 6 bases to trimming and J lost 4 bases, with 18 bases between them. DNA of the CDR3: TGTGCCAGCAGCCCCCTGGGGGGGCGCGGCACCGGGGAGCTGTTTTTT. Protein: CASSPLGGRGTGELFF.

For this clonotype: A much more abundant neighbour one base away suggests this may be a read error. The genes are TRBV6-6 and TRBJ1-2, with D unresolved. CDR1 and CDR2 (germline): MNHNY, SVGAGI (reference sequence). The CDR3 extends over 15 amino acids. The CDR3 region has the DNA TGTGTCAGCAGTCACTCTGGCAGGCAAAACTATGGCTACACCTTC. It encodes CVSSHSGRQNYGYTF.

The sample holds many counts of this clonotype. This chain joins TRBV6-2 or TRBV6-3 and TRBJ2-1; D is ambiguous. V lost 6 bases and J lost 6, with 9 bases in between. The CDR3 has 12 amino acids. Germline CDR1 is MNHEY and CDR2 is SVGEGT. CDR3 in DNA: TGTGCCAGCAGCCTAGTAGCCAATGAGCAGTTCTTC. Protein: CASSLVANEQFF.